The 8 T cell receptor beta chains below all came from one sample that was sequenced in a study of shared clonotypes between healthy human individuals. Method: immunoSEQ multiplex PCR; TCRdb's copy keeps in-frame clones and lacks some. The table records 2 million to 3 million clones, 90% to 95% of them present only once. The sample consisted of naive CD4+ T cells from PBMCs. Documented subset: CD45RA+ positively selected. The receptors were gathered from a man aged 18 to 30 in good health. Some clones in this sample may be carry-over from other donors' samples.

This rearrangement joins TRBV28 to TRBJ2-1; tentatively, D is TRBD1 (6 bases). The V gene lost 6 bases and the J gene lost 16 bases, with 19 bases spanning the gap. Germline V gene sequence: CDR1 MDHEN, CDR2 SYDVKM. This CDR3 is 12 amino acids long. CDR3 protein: CASSHRVRRLFF. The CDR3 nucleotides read TGTGCCAGCAGCCACAGGGTTAGGAGGCTTTTCTTC. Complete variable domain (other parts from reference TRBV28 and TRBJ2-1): DVKVTQSSRYLVKRTGEKVFLECVQDMDHENMFWYRQDPGLGLRLIYFSYDVKMKEKGDIPEGYSVSREKKERFSLILESASTNQTSMYLCASSHRVRRLFFGPGTRLTVL.

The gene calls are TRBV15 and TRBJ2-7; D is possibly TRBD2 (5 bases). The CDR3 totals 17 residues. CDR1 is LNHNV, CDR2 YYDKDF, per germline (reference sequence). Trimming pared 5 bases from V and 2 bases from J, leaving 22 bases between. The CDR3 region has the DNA TGTGCCACCAGCGGGCGTCGGGGTCACAACCGGACCTACGAGCAGTACTTC. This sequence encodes CATSGRRGHNRTYEQYF.

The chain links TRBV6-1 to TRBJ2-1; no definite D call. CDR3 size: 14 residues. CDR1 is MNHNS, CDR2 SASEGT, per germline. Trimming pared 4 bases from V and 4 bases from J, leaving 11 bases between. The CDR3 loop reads CASSGASQYNEQFF. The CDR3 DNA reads TGTGCCAGCAGTGGAGCCTCTCAGTACAATGAGCAGTTCTTC.

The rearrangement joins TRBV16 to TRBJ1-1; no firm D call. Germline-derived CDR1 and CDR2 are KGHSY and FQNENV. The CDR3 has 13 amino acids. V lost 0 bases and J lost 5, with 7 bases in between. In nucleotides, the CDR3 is TGTGCCAGCAGCCAATCCCACGGGACTGAAGCTTTCTTT. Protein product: CASSQSHGTEAFF. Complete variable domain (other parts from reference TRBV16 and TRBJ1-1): GEEVAQTPKHLVRGEGQKAKLYCAPIKGHSYVFWYQQVLKNEFKFLISFQNENVFDETGMPKERFSAKCLPNSPCSLEIQATKLEDSAVYFCASSQSHGTEAFFGQGTRLTVV.

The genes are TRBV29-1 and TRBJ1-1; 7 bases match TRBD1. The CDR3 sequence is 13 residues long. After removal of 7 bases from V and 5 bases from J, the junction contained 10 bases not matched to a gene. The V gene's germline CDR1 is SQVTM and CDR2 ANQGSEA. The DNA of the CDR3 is TGCAGCGCCGGCGCAGGGGGGGGTACTGAAGCTTTCTTT. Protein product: CSAGAGGGTEAFF.

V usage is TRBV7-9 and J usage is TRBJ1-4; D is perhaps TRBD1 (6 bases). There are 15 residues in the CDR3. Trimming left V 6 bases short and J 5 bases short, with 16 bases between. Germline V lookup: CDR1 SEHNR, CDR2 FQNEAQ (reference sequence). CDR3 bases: TGTGCCAGCAGTCTAGGGACAACTCCGAATGAAAAACTGTTTTTT. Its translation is CASSLGTTPNEKLFF.

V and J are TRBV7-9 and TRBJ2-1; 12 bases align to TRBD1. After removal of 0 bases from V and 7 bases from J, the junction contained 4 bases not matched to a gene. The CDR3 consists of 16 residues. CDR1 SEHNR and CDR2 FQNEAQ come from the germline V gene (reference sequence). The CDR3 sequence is CASSLARDRGRNEQFF. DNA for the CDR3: TGTGCCAGCAGCTTAGCCCGGGACAGGGGGCGAAATGAGCAGTTCTTC.

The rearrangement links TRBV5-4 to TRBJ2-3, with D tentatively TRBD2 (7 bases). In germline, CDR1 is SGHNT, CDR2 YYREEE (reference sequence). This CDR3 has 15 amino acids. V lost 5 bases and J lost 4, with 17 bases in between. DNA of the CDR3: TGTGCCAGCAGTGTGGCGGGGGCAGGGGCAGATACGCAGTATTTT. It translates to CASSVAGAGADTQYF.